This TCR beta chain comes out of a study of cytomegalovirus exposure and HLA in healthy donors. In the study overall: In an earlier analysis, approximately 120 million unique TCR beta sequences were found from 150 million to 200 million T cells.

This clone was seen a handful of times. The PCR ran on 60 Vbeta and 13 Jbeta primers. TCRdb's table, derived via immunoSEQ multiplex PCR, lists solely in-frame clones and lacks some. The sample holds 120,000 or so clones, over 70% seen once. Germline lookup yields CDR1 SGHAT and CDR2 FQDESV (reference sequence). This CDR3 is built from 14 residues. J lost 8 bases, V lost 5 bases, and 11 bases had no gene match. The material sequenced was PBMCs. The V call is TRBV11-1, the J call TRBJ1-2; 7 nucleotides match TRBD1. The sequence was obtained from a female donor in good health and CMV-seronegative. The CDR3 here is CASSPRDSRGGYTF. The CDR3 nucleotides read TGTGCCAGCAGCCCTCGGGACAGCCGTGGGGGCTACACCTTC.